Following are 14 T cell receptor beta chains from one sample sequenced in a study of OX40 agonist ivuxolimab in advanced cancers. Profiled with immunoSEQ multiplex PCR; TCRdb holds only in-frame clones, not every one. In the table there are about 61,000 clones, over 80% of which are singletons. The sequencing here drew on CD4+ or CD8+ T cells sorted from blood, taken in a trial of the OX40 agonist ivuxolimab. The receptor set was obtained from an adult with an advanced solid tumor such as melanoma, head and neck, liver or kidney cancer.

The genes are TRBV7-2 and TRBJ2-5; the match to TRBD2 covers 8 bases. The CDR3 has 16 residues. Germline V gene sequence: CDR1 SGHTA, CDR2 FQGNSA. The trim removed 5 bases at V and 1 base at J, leaving 9 bases unmatched. The DNA for the CDR3 is TGTGCCAGCAGCCCGGGGGGGGCCAGAATCCAAGAGACCCAGTACTTC. Translated: CASSPGGARIQETQYF.

The CDR3 DNA reads as TGTGCCAGCAGTTGGACAGGTGGGGACACTGAAGCTTTCTTT. Amino acid sequence: CASSWTGGDTEAFF. The V gene is TRBV28, the J gene TRBJ1-1; 7 nucleotides align to TRBD1. The V segment lost 4 bases and the J segment 3 bases; nucleotides outside the gene matches: 5. Germline-derived CDR1 and CDR2 are MDHEN and SYDVKM. This CDR3 comprises 14 residues.

CDR3 amino acids: CASSFALAREVQPQHF. CDR3 bases: TGTGCCAGCAGTTTTGCCCTGGCGAGGGAAGTTCAGCCCCAGCATTTT. This chain uses TRBV28 with TRBJ1-5; D is uncertain. Trimming left V 3 bases short and J 6 bases short, with 18 bases between. Germline loops: CDR1 MDHEN, CDR2 SYDVKM. The CDR3 runs to 16 residues.

The rearrangement uses TRBV16 and TRBJ1-5; no reliable D call. V lost 0 bases to trimming and J lost 2 bases, with 11 bases between them. CDR3 length equals 16 residues. The germline CDR1 and CDR2 sequences are KGHSY and FQNENV. The CDR3 DNA is TGTGCCAGCAGCCAATCAGTCGGGAGGGGCAATCAGCCCCAGCATTTT. Translating it yields CASSQSVGRGNQPQHF.

The gene calls are TRBV11-3 and TRBJ1-6; D remains unclear. The V end lost 0 bases, the J end lost 3 bases, and 0 bases lay between the germline ends. Germline V gene data show CDR1 as SGHNT and CDR2 as YENEEA. This CDR3 has 13 residues. CDR3 DNA sequence: TGTGCCAGCAGCTTAGACTATAATTCACCCCTCCACTTT. This translates into CASSLDYNSPLHF.

This chain joins TRBV6-5 and TRBJ1-3, with a possible D match to TRBD1 (6 bases). The CDR3 runs 16 residues. Germline CDR1 is MNHEY and CDR2 is SVGAGI. V was clipped by 1 base and J by 2 bases, with 12 bases between them. The CDR3 protein is CASSYFSAGAGNTIYF. CDR3 nucleotide sequence: TGTGCCAGCAGTTACTTTTCCGCAGGGGCTGGAAACACCATATATTTT.

The chain is built from TRBV12-5 and TRBJ2-3, with 15 bases that match TRBD2. V lost 4 bases and J lost 6; bases outside the gene matches: 5. The CDR3 has 16 residues. CDR1 is LGHNT and CDR2 is FRNRAP in the germline V gene. CDR3 sequence: CASGSGLAGGLDTQYF. In DNA form, the CDR3 reads TGTGCTAGTGGTTCCGGACTAGCGGGGGGGCTTGATACGCAGTATTTT.

This rearrangement joins TRBV6-5 to TRBJ2-7, with TRBD2 matching over 7 bases. This CDR3 is 13 amino acids long. Germline CDR1 MNHEY, CDR2 SVGAGI. V shed 5 bases, J shed 3 bases, and the junction held 4 bases outside the gene matches. This chain's CDR3 is CASSGPGGYEQYF. The CDR3 DNA reads as TGTGCCAGCAGTGGACCGGGGGGCTACGAGCAGTACTTC.

This chain uses TRBV20-1 with TRBJ1-5; the D is unclear. Germline CDR1 is DFQATT and CDR2 is SNEGSKA (reference sequence). The CDR3 length is 10 residues. The V end lost 3 bases, the J end lost 4 bases, and 1 base lay between the germline ends. CDR3 residues: CSASNQPQHF. The DNA of the CDR3 is TGCAGTGCTAGTAATCAGCCCCAGCATTTT.

The V and J genes are TRBV18 and TRBJ1-1; D possibly corresponds to TRBD1 (5 bases). This CDR3 is 15 amino acids long. The germline V gene encodes CDR1 KGHSH and CDR2 LQKENI. Between the trimmed V and J ends, which lost 0 bases and 12 bases, there was a span of 20 bases. The CDR3, as DNA: TGTGCCAGCTCACCACCGTTGAGCACAGGTTCATGGCCTTTCTTT. Protein: CASSPPLSTGSWPFF.

The CDR3 sequence is CASSVTIQGGPGELFF. CDR3 DNA: TGTGCCAGCAGCGTGACCATCCAGGGAGGCCCCGGGGAGCTGTTTTTT. V gene TRBV9 combines with J gene TRBJ2-2; possible D gene TRBD2, 6 bases. There are 16 residues in the CDR3. From germline, CDR1 is SGDLS and CDR2 YYNGEE. Trimming removed 2 bases from V and 6 bases from J, with 17 bases in between.

The chain has TRBV5-5 and TRBJ2-7; maybe TRBD2 (5 bases). The CDR3 loop spans 15 amino acids. V lost 0 bases to trimming and J lost 0 bases, with 10 bases between them. Germline V gene lookup returns CDR1 SGHKS and CDR2 YYEKEE (reference sequence). CDR3 nucleotide sequence: TGTGCCAGCAGCTTGGGGCCGGGGAACTCCTACGAGCAGTACTTC. It yields the protein CASSLGPGNSYEQYF.

The chain links TRBV21-1 to TRBJ2-5; the D segment call TRBD2 is taken from the table without a DNA check. TRBV21-1 is designated a pseudogene. There are 18 residues in the CDR3. CDR3 DNA sequence: TGTGCCAGCAGCAAACGCCCTCAGACTAGCGGGACACAAGAGACCCAGTACTTC. Translating gives CASSKRPQTSGTQETQYF.

This sequence joins TRBV6-5 and TRBJ2-3, with D possibly being TRBD2 (6 bases). The CDR3 extends over 16 amino acids. Deletions cut 3 bases from V and 0 bases from J, with 13 bases between. CDR1 MNHEY and CDR2 SVGAGI come from the germline V gene. The CDR3 region has the DNA TGTGCCAGCAGTTATCGGGGGAGGTTTAGCACAGATACGCAGTATTTT. Its translation: CASSYRGRFSTDTQYF.